Listed below are T cell receptor beta chains from one sample, sequenced in a study of blood T cells in healthy people across ages. TCRdb reanalysed the 5' RACE reads using MiXCR and keeps one entry per CDR3 protein. The sample yields fewer than 600,000 distinct CDR3 sequences, 27% seen once. This sample also appeared in a second study, on T cells of mothers and their children.

The sequenced sample was blood. These receptors were taken from a boy between 2 and 10 years old in good health. CDR3s include the opening cysteine and the closing phenylalanine or tryptophan. D genes are given only for firm matches. Clone size is stated in some rows and not others, as once, few, many or a class when expanded.

CDR3nt	CDR3aa	j_gene	abundance	d_gene	v_gene	len
TGTGCCAGCAGCTTAACGGCTAGCGGGGGGGCCAATGAGCAGTTCTTC	CASSLTASGGANEQFF	TRBJ2-1	few	TRBD2	TRBV7-3	16
TGTGCCAGCAGTCCACCGCCGAGGGACGAGACCCAGTACTTC	CASSPPPRDETQYF	TRBJ2-5	many	NA	TRBV2	14
TGCGCCAGCAGCCCGGGGACAGGGAATTGGGACACTGAAGCTTTCTTT	CASSPGTGNWDTEAFF	TRBJ1-1	NA	TRBD1	TRBV5-1	16
TGTGCCAGCAGCTCTCCGGGAACCCAAGAGACCCAGTACTTC	CASSSPGTQETQYF	TRBJ2-5	few	NA	TRBV12-3/TRBV12-4	14
TGTGCCAGCAGAATACAGGGAAACTATGGCTACACCTTC	CASRIQGNYGYTF	TRBJ1-2	few	NA	TRBV6-6	13
TGTGCCATCAGTGAATACAGTGGTGTGGGGTCACTCGGGGAGCTGTTTTTT	CAISEYSGVGSLGELFF	TRBJ2-2	few	NA	TRBV10-3	17
TGTGCCACCAGCACGACTAACTACCAAGAGACCCAGTACTTC	CATSTTNYQETQYF	TRBJ2-5	NA	NA	TRBV15	14
TGCGCCAGCAGCCCAAGACAGGGGGTATACAATGAGCAGTTCTTC	CASSPRQGVYNEQFF	TRBJ2-1	NA	TRBD1	TRBV5-1	15
TGCAGTGCTATAGAAGGGACCTCCTCCTACAATGAGCAGTTCTTC	CSAIEGTSSYNEQFF	TRBJ2-1	few	NA	TRBV20-1	15
TGCGCCAGCAGTACGCAGGTCTACAATGAGCAGTTCTTC	CASSTQVYNEQFF	TRBJ2-1	NA	NA	TRBV5-1	13
TGCGCCAGCAGCCCCCGCTTAGACAAGCCGCATGAAAAACTGTTTTTT	CASSPRLDKPHEKLFF	TRBJ1-4	few	NA	TRBV5-1	16
TGTGCCAGCAGCCCGACTCAAAACAATGAGCAGTTCTTC	CASSPTQNNEQFF	TRBJ2-1	few	NA	TRBV7-9	13
TGTGCCAGCAGTCCCGCGGGAGATCAGAAGTTCTTC	CASSPAGDQKFF	TRBJ2-1	few	TRBD2	TRBV6-5	12
TGTGCCAGCAGTTACTCGACCGTCATGGGACACAATGAGCAGTTCTTC	CASSYSTVMGHNEQFF	TRBJ2-1	NA	NA	TRBV6-2/TRBV6-3	16
TGTGCCAGCTCGCGCACGGGGGCGACCTACAATGAGCAGTTCTTC	CASSRTGATYNEQFF	TRBJ2-1	NA	NA	TRBV18	15
TGTGCCAGCAGCCGGGGAGGCCCCTACCAAGAGACCCAGTACTTC	CASSRGGPYQETQYF	TRBJ2-5	few	NA	TRBV27	15
TGTGCCATCAGTGGGTGGCAGGGGATGGAGACCCAGTACTTC	CAISGWQGMETQYF	TRBJ2-5	NA	NA	TRBV10-3	14
TGTGCCAGCAGCTGGCGGGACAGTACCTACAATGAGCAGTTCTTC	CASSWRDSTYNEQFF	TRBJ2-1	NA	NA	TRBV13	15
TGTGCCAGCAGCCCTACCTTGAGCACCCACTCCTACGAGCAGTACTTC	CASSPTLSTHSYEQYF	TRBJ2-7	NA	NA	TRBV7-8	16
TGCAGTGCTAGTAGACTAGCGGGAGGGAGCACAGATACGCAGTATTTT	CSASRLAGGSTDTQYF	TRBJ2-3	few	TRBD2	TRBV20-1	16
TGTGCCAGCAGCGTAGTGGCTAGCGGAGGCGTTATCGCAGATACGCAGTATTTT	CASSVVASGGVIADTQYF	TRBJ2-3	few	TRBD2	TRBV9	18
TGTGCCAGCAGCTTTCAGGGGGGAAGCACAGATACGCAGTATTTT	CASSFQGGSTDTQYF	TRBJ2-3	NA	NA	TRBV7-2	15
TGCAGTGCCGATACAGGGGGCCACACTGAAGCTTTCTTT	CSADTGGHTEAFF	TRBJ1-1	NA	TRBD1	TRBV20-1	13
TGTGCCAGCAGCTTACTAGCGGGGGTCACAGATACGCAGTATTTT	CASSLLAGVTDTQYF	TRBJ2-3	many	TRBD2	TRBV12-3/TRBV12-4	15
TGTGCCAGCTCACCAGAGCTCAATGAGCAGTTCTTC	CASSPELNEQFF	TRBJ2-1	few	NA	TRBV18	12
TGTGCCAGCTCCCCCGCGGGGACAGGGGTCTACGAGCAGTACTTC	CASSPAGTGVYEQYF	TRBJ2-7	few	TRBD1	TRBV18	15
TGTGCCAGCAGCGCCATGCGCGGGAGGATACAGACCCAGTACTTC	CASSAMRGRIQTQYF	TRBJ2-5	few	TRBD2	TRBV2	15
TGCAGTGCTAGAGACGACCTTGACAGGGGTAGCCAAGAGACCCAGTACTTC	CSARDDLDRGSQETQYF	TRBJ2-5	few	TRBD1	TRBV20-1	17
TGTGCCAGCAGTGAATTTAGGGCAGACTATGGCTACACCTTC	CASSEFRADYGYTF	TRBJ1-2	few	NA	TRBV25-1	14
TGCGCCAGCAGCCAAGGGACAGGGGGGTTCAATGAGCAGTTCTTC	CASSQGTGGFNEQFF	TRBJ2-1	many	TRBD1	TRBV4-3	15
TGCAGTGCTAGGGCTAGCGAGAAAGAGACCCAGTACTTC	CSARASEKETQYF	TRBJ2-5	few	NA	TRBV20-1	13
TGTGCCAGCAGCAAAGAAAGCGACAGGGATCTCCGGGCTTTCTTT	CASSKESDRDLRAFF	TRBJ1-1	NA	NA	TRBV21-1	15
TGTGCCAGCAGCTCCCGGACTAGTTTCTACACCGGGGAGCTGTTTTTT	CASSSRTSFYTGELFF	TRBJ2-2	few	TRBD2	TRBV7-2	16
TGTGCCAGCAGCCGAGGGACTAGCGGGAGGTGGACAGATACGCAGTATTTT	CASSRGTSGRWTDTQYF	TRBJ2-3	few	TRBD2	TRBV7-2	17
TGTGCCAGCAGTTGGTCTAGCGGGAGTGGGCAAGAGACCCAGTACTTC	CASSWSSGSGQETQYF	TRBJ2-5	NA	TRBD2	TRBV6-6	16
TGTGCCAGCAGCTCCCCTTGGGAAAAGGGGAACACCATATATTTT	CASSSPWEKGNTIYF	TRBJ1-3	few	NA	TRBV7-6	15
TGTGCCAGCAGACAACCGGGACTACAAGAGACCCAGTACTTC	CASRQPGLQETQYF	TRBJ2-5	few	TRBD2	TRBV7-9	14
TGTGCCAGCAGTGCTTCCGAAGAGACCCAGTACTTC	CASSASEETQYF	TRBJ2-5	NA	NA	TRBV2	12
TGTGCCAGCAGCTTGGCCCCTACTTTCGTTGGAGAGCAGTACTTC	CASSLAPTFVGEQYF	TRBJ2-7	few	NA	TRBV5-6	15
TGCAGTGCTAGACTAGCGGGATGGAGCGAGCAGTACTTC	CSARLAGWSEQYF	TRBJ2-7	NA	TRBD2	TRBV20-1	13
TGCACCAGCAGCTGGGGGGGTGCGGGGGTCAATGAGCAGTTCTTC	CTSSWGGAGVNEQFF	TRBJ2-1	NA	TRBD2	TRBV5-1	15
TGTGCCACCAGTGATTCCCGGACAGGCCACACCGGGGAGCTGTTTTTT	CATSDSRTGHTGELFF	TRBJ2-2	NA	TRBD1	TRBV24-1	16
TGCAGTGCTAGAGGGACAGGGAGGGACATTCAGTACTTC	CSARGTGRDIQYF	TRBJ2-4	NA	NA	TRBV20-1	13
TGTGCCAGCAGCTTATATCTTATGGAGACCCAGTACTTC	CASSLYLMETQYF	TRBJ2-5	few	NA	TRBV7-3	13
TGTGCCAGCAGTTACGCCAGGGCTACAACTAGAACCTACGAGCAGTACTTC	CASSYARATTRTYEQYF	TRBJ2-7	many	NA	TRBV6-5	17
TGTGCCAGCAGTTACGGCGGGGGGATCTACGAGCAGTACTTC	CASSYGGGIYEQYF	TRBJ2-7	NA	TRBD2	TRBV6-5	14
TGCAGTGCATATTCTAGCGGACGCACAGATACGCAGTATTTT	CSAYSSGRTDTQYF	TRBJ2-3	few	TRBD2	TRBV20-1	14
TGTGCCATCAGTGGGACAGGGCAATACTATGGCTACACCTTC	CAISGTGQYYGYTF	TRBJ1-2	few	TRBD1	TRBV10-3	14
TGTGCCAGCAGCTTAGTATCCCCAGAGACCCAGTACTTC	CASSLVSPETQYF	TRBJ2-5	NA	NA	TRBV7-2	13
TGTGCCAGTAGTAGGGGGGATCAGCCCCAGCATTTT	CASSRGDQPQHF	TRBJ1-5	few	NA	TRBV19	12
TGTGCCAGCAGTTTCAGGGGGCTGAGCACTGAAGCTTTCTTT	CASSFRGLSTEAFF	TRBJ1-1	few	TRBD1	TRBV27	14
TGTGCCACCAGCGCTGGAGGGAGCCCCTTCGGGGTGCAGTATTTT	CATSAGGSPFGVQYF	TRBJ2-3	NA	NA	TRBV24-1	15
TGTGCCAGCACCATAACCCAGTACTTC	CASTITQYF	TRBJ2-5	few	NA	TRBV25-1	9